Each of the 10 T cell receptor beta chains below was sequenced from the same sample in a study of blood T cell repertoires in COVID-19 (dated by TCRdb to the early 2020s). The method was the immunoSEQ multiplex PCR assay. This is the immuneACCESS table as TCRdb keeps it, with only in-frame sequences that have V and J called. A part of the clones is gone; compared with another copy, unresolved V genes explain less than half, and the rest is unexplained. For this sample there are 100,000 to 120,000 clones; approximately 90% appear just once. The top ten constitute 8% to 9% of the sample. Sequencing input: peripheral blood. The receptors here all came from a woman aged 65 to 85 who had recovered from COVID-19.

The chain is built from TRBV6-1 and TRBJ1-5, with D possibly TRBD1 on 5 matching bases. Between the trimmed V and J ends, which lost 3 bases and 8 bases, there was a span of 11 bases. The CDR3 sequence is 13 residues long. CDR1 is MNHNS, CDR2 SASEGT, per germline. The CDR3 DNA follows: TGTGCCAGCAGTGACGGGGAGGGGAAGCCCCAGCATTTT. This encodes CASSDGEGKPQHF.

The chain joins TRBV5-4 to TRBJ2-5, with TRBD2 matching 9 bases. This CDR3 spans 15 amino acids. Losses at the gene ends were 4 bases for V and 4 bases for J; bases not matched to a gene: 8. Per the germline V gene, CDR1 is SGHNT and CDR2 is YYREEE (reference sequence). This CDR3 is CASSKPGLAGETQYF. DNA of the CDR3: TGTGCCAGCAGCAAACCGGGACTAGCAGGAGAGACCCAGTACTTC.

V usage is TRBV28 and J usage is TRBJ2-7; 9 bases are a match to TRBD2. The CDR3 totals 14 residues. Germline CDR1 reads MDHEN; CDR2 reads SYDVKM. J lost 0 bases, V lost 7 bases, and 4 bases had no gene match. The CDR3 sequence: CASTLAGSSYEQYF. The CDR3 nucleotides are TGTGCCAGCACCCTAGCGGGGAGCTCCTACGAGCAGTACTTC.

The chain joins TRBV14 to TRBJ2-3; perhaps TRBD2 as D (5 bases). CDR3 size: 17 residues. Per germline, CDR1 SGHDN and CDR2 FVKESK. Between the trimmed V and J ends, which lost 1 base and 0 bases, there was a span of 14 bases. The CDR3 here is CASSQAQTRSSTDTQYF. The CDR3 DNA reads as TGTGCCAGCAGCCAAGCCCAAACTAGGTCCAGCACAGATACGCAGTATTTT.

The rearrangement links TRBV28 to TRBJ1-6; a weak D match, TRBD1 (6 bases). This CDR3 is 20 amino acids long. Trimming cost V 8 bases and J 0 bases, with 26 bases left between them. Per germline, CDR1 MDHEN and CDR2 SYDVKM. The CDR3 sequence is CASHSPRGRVSSSYNSPLHF. The CDR3 DNA is TGTGCCAGCCACTCCCCCAGGGGCCGCGTGTCAAGCTCCTATAATTCACCCCTCCACTTT.

The chain has TRBV6-1 and TRBJ1-2, with a tentative D call TRBD1 (5 bases). The CDR3 extends over 13 amino acids. V lost 2 bases, J lost 5 bases, and 9 bases lay in between. CDR1 MNHNS and CDR2 SASEGT come from the germline V gene. CDR3 in DNA: TGTGCCAGCAGTGAACGAGGGACTTATGGCTACACCTTC. Encoded protein: CASSERGTYGYTF.

The chain joins TRBV5-4 to TRBJ1-6, with D perhaps TRBD1 (5 bases). Trimming stripped 4 bases from V and 7 bases from J, with 12 bases between. Germline loops: CDR1 SGHNT, CDR2 YYREEE (reference sequence). The CDR3 has 14 amino acids. DNA of the CDR3: TGTGCCAGCAGCCGAGGACGGACAAATTCACCCCTCCACTTT. It translates to CASSRGRTNSPLHF.

This rearrangement joins TRBV5-1 to TRBJ2-1; a possible D gene is TRBD2 (6 bases). The length of the CDR3 is 16 residues. The germline CDR1 and CDR2 sequences are SGHRS and YFSETQ. V was pared by 4 bases and J by 4 bases, with 18 bases between. CDR3 residues: CASSRGDSGPYNEQFF. CDR3 sequence (DNA): TGCGCCAGCAGCCGTGGTGATAGCGGCCCTTACAATGAGCAGTTCTTC.

The rearrangement uses TRBV3-1 (or the pseudogene TRBV3-2) and TRBJ1-5; D may be TRBD1 (6 bases). The CDR3 runs to 13 residues. The ends were cut back, 1 base at V and 7 bases at J, with 8 bases in the middle. From germline, CDR1 is LGHDT and CDR2 YNNKEL (reference sequence). The CDR3 sequence is CASSQAGDQPQHF. In DNA form, the CDR3 reads TGTGCCAGCAGCCAAGCAGGGGACCAGCCCCAGCATTTT.

This clone was found once. V usage is TRBV7-9 and J usage is TRBJ2-5; weak D call: TRBD2 (7 bases). The CDR3 is 14 amino acids. Germline CDR1 reads SEHNR; CDR2 reads FQNEAQ (reference sequence). V was clipped by 11 bases and J by 4 bases, with 20 bases between them. CDR3 in DNA: TGTGCCGGCGTAGGGGGGGCCCAGCGAGAGACCCAGTACTTC. Its protein product is CAGVGGAQRETQYF.